This T cell receptor beta chain was identified during a study of vaccination and CD4 T cells after COVID-19. Across the study: It was a median roughly 100 days after diagnosis, with a range of 35 to 161, that post-COVID samples were drawn. Control cultures received a CEFX pool, an HIV-1 Nef pool, or no peptide. Stimulation used overlapping spike peptides from SARS-CoV-2, HCoV-NL63, HCoV-OC43 and HCoV-229E.

Details on this clonotype: The target antigen is unknown.

V shed 6 bases and J shed 1 base, with 12 bases lying between them. CDR3 size: 14 residues. CDR1 is MRHNA and CDR2 is SNTAGT in the germline V gene. Sequence data for DNA of cultured CD4+ T cells were generated by the Oncomine TCR Beta short-read assay. TCRdb analysed the PCR reads with MiXCR anew, one entry per CDR3 protein. The repertoire includes approximately 2,800 distinct CDR3 sequences, more than 20% of them detected once, and 15% to 20% sits in the top ten. The treatment denotes: approximately nine-day PBMC culture with coronavirus spike peptide pools or control peptides (ViraFEST assay). Positive tests by PCR, dated March to December 2020, predated US Alpha, Beta and Delta variants.

The clonotype originates from a human donor who had recovered from COVID-19. The rearrangement uses TRBV6-4 and TRBJ1-1; D gene uncertain. This sample comprised CD4+ T cells from blood, cultured in vitro, obtained after SARS-CoV-2 vaccination. The CDR3 DNA reads TGTGCCAGCAGCGCGTCTCCGGGGAACACTGAAGCTTTCTTT. Amino acids: CASSASPGNTEAFF.